The entry below gives a single T cell receptor (beta chain) sequence along with its context. The length of the CDR3 is 17 residues. Germline V gene lookup returns CDR1 SEHNR and CDR2 FQNEAQ (reference sequence). V gave up 7 bases and J gave up 2 bases; unmatched junction bases: 15. The data were produced by immunoSEQ multiplex PCR, yet TCRdb's version contains in-frame clones alone and is incomplete. Here the sample spans about 150,000 clones, around 83% being singletons. These data come from a study of blood T cell repertoires in COVID-19. The chain recombines TRBV7-9 with TRBJ2-3, with TRBD2 identical over 7 bases. The TCR sequence derives from a woman aged 45-60 years in a cohort sampled during active or convalescent COVID-19. Sample: peripheral blood. As DNA, the CDR3 is TGTGCCAGCAACATACCAACGCGACTAGCCGACACAGATACGCAGTATTTT. Its protein product is CASNIPTRLADTDTQYF.